The next 13 T cell receptor beta chains were all read from a single sample in a study of Ad26.COV2.S vaccination and SARS-CoV-2 variants (dated by TCRdb to 2020 to 2022). The library was obtained by the immunoSEQ multiplex PCR assay. Held by TCRdb, this immuneACCESS table contains in-frame sequences only and omits some clones. Under half of the omission traces to an unresolved V gene where checked; the cause of the rest is unknown. The sample yields about 350,000 clones; more than 85% were counted once. Together, the top ten hold approximately 4.5% of the sample. The treatment or condition label of this sample denotes: some 20 received Ad26.COV2.S at low or high dose, single or two shots; 5 received placebo; per-sample allocation not given. For vaccine and placebo recipients, repertoires were sequenced using samples collected on day 63 after the first injection. This material consisted of peripheral blood, taken in a trial of Ad26.COV2.S vaccine versus placebo. The source is a person aged 18-60 years who received the Ad26.COV2.S COVID-19 vaccine or a placebo.

This chain links TRBV19 with TRBJ2-1, with a tentative D call TRBD2 (6 bases). CDR1 and CDR2 from the germline V gene are LNHDA and SQIVND (reference sequence). This CDR3 has 15 amino acids. V was trimmed by 6 bases and J by 3 bases, leaving 15 bases between them. The CDR3: CASRPGGGIYNEQFF. The DNA for the CDR3 is TGTGCCAGTAGGCCGGGCGGCGGGATCTACAATGAGCAGTTCTTC.

This chain uses TRBV5-1 with TRBJ1-1; D is ambiguous. This CDR3 region has 14 residues. From germline, CDR1 is SGHRS and CDR2 YFSETQ. Between the trimmed V and J ends, which lost 0 bases and 5 bases, there was a span of 11 bases. CDR3 DNA: TGCGCCAGCAGCTTGGCCGGGGTGGGTACTGAAGCTTTCTTT. This encodes CASSLAGVGTEAFF.

The chain uses TRBV19 and TRBJ2-7; no clear D. This CDR3 is 14 amino acids long. V was trimmed by 5 bases and J by 0 bases, leaving 11 bases between them. The germline gives CDR1 LNHDA, CDR2 SQIVND (reference sequence). The CDR3 region has the DNA TGTGCCAGTAGTCACACAGTAAGCTCCTACGAGCAGTACTTC. Translated, it gives CASSHTVSSYEQYF.

This chain connects TRBV19 to TRBJ2-7; 8 nucleotides align to TRBD2. This CDR3 contains 13 residues. Germline CDR1 LNHDA, CDR2 SQIVND (reference sequence). Trimming cost V 9 bases and J 1 base; bases outside gene matches: 5. CDR3 bases: TGTGCCAGCAGATTAGCGGGGTCCTACGAGCAGTACTTC. Amino acids: CASRLAGSYEQYF.

This chain joins TRBV5-6 and TRBJ2-7; 7 bases are a match to TRBD2. The CDR3 is 14 amino acids. Germline CDR1 SGHDT, CDR2 YYEEEE. With 2 bases clipped from V and 5 bases from J, the junction kept 7 bases outside the gene matches. The CDR3 DNA is TGTGCCAGCAGCTTAGGGCTAGCGGTACACGAGCAGTACTTC. As protein: CASSLGLAVHEQYF.

Concerning this clone: Within the sample, other DNA sequences also encode this same CDR3. V is TRBV10-3 and J is TRBJ2-7, with 8 positions matching TRBD2. The V and J ends lost 3 bases and 0 bases, in that order; junction bases with no gene match: 7. The CDR3 totals 16 residues. Germline loops: CDR1 ENHRY, CDR2 SYGVKD. Written as DNA, the CDR3 is TGTGCCATCAGTGATCCGGGACTAGGAGGCTCCTACGAGCAGTACTTC. This sequence encodes CAISDPGLGGSYEQYF.

The rearrangement joins TRBV3-1 (or the pseudogene TRBV3-2) to TRBJ1-5, with 7 bases lining up with TRBD1. Trimming took 5 bases from V and 0 from J; bases not matched to a gene: 13. Per germline, CDR1 LGHDT and CDR2 YNNKEL (reference sequence). This CDR3 is 18 amino acids long. The CDR3 sequence is CASSNSRDRRYSNQPQHF. The DNA for the CDR3 is TGTGCCAGCAGCAATAGCCGGGACAGACGTTATAGCAATCAGCCCCAGCATTTT.

To note about this clone: Different DNA sequences within this sample yield the same CDR3. The chain employs TRBV7-2 and TRBJ2-7, with D possibly being TRBD1 (7 bases). The CDR3 covers 15 residues. Germline V CDR1 and CDR2: SGHTA, FQGNSA. V lost 1 base and J 4 bases, leaving 14 bases between the germline ends. CDR3 DNA: TGTGCCAGCAGCTTAGTCCCAGGGGGGTCTTACGAGCAGTACTTC. Amino acids: CASSLVPGGSYEQYF.

CDR3 in amino acids: CASGLVDRGGRAFF. The CDR3 DNA reads TGTGCTAGTGGTTTGGTAGACCGCGGAGGGAGAGCTTTCTTT. The rearrangement uses TRBV12-5 and TRBJ1-1; D is ambiguous. The CDR3 loop spans 14 amino acids. V gave up 0 bases and J gave up 10 bases, with 15 bases separating them. The germline V gene encodes CDR1 LGHNT and CDR2 FRNRAP.

V is TRBV19 and J is TRBJ2-1, with TRBD2 identical over 14 bases. After removal of 5 bases from V and 7 bases from J, the junction contained 7 bases not matched to a gene. Germline V CDR1 and CDR2: LNHDA, SQIVND (reference sequence). The CDR3 is 16 amino acids. The chain's CDR3 is CASSPLTSGGENEQFF. CDR3 DNA sequence: TGTGCCAGTAGTCCATTGACTAGCGGGGGGGAGAATGAGCAGTTCTTC.

The chain is built from TRBV19 and TRBJ2-7; a weak D match, TRBD1 (6 bases). The V end lost 3 bases, the J end lost 2 bases, and 11 bases lay between the germline ends. The length of the CDR3 is 14 residues. From germline, CDR1 is LNHDA and CDR2 SQIVND (reference sequence). The CDR3 nucleotides are TGTGCCAGTAGTATCGGGACATCTCCCTACGAGCAGTACTTC. Amino acid sequence: CASSIGTSPYEQYF.

V gene TRBV4-2 combines with J gene TRBJ2-1; D is uncertain. Germline values: CDR1 LGHNA, CDR2 YNFKEQ. Trimming took 1 base from V and 1 from J, leaving 8 bases between them. There are 15 residues in the CDR3. Written as DNA, the CDR3 is TGTGCCAGCAGCCAAGTCGCGTGGTCCTACAATGAGCAGTTCTTC. It specifies CASSQVAWSYNEQFF.

This chain joins TRBV10-3 and TRBJ1-4; TRBD1 aligns across 8 bases. The CDR3 length is 16 residues. Trimming cost V 10 bases and J 7 bases; bases outside gene matches: 17. In germline, CDR1 is ENHRY, CDR2 SYGVKD. CDR3: CATQSPQGTGGEKLFF. In DNA form, the CDR3 reads TGTGCCACCCAAAGTCCCCAAGGGACAGGAGGTGAAAAACTGTTTTTT.